These 15 T cell receptor beta chains originate from one sample sequenced in a study of blood T cells in healthy people across ages (dated by TCRdb to between 2014 and 2017). The library was produced with 5' RACE. Sequencing relied on an Illumina HiSeq 2500. The second PCR ran for roughly 7 to 12 cycles and used a J-beta primer mix along with a sample-barcoded 5' primer. TCRdb reprocessing: public reads trimmed at Q25 with fastp, clones called with MiXCR, in-frame beta chains kept. Rows with one shared CDR3 protein collapse into an entry with the most common genes and DNA. This sample is represented by some 700,000 distinct CDR3 sequences; 35% to 45% of them were singletons. Clones ranked in the top ten supply roughly 20% of the sample. The sample was blood. Receptors were obtained from a woman aged 60-75 years in good health.

At least ten counts were recorded for this clonotype. The chain has TRBV20-1 and TRBJ2-6; D is unclear. V was pared by 5 bases and J by 0 bases, with 11 bases between. CDR1 and CDR2 (germline): DFQATT, SNEGSKA (reference sequence). The CDR3 contains 15 residues. The CDR3 coding sequence is TGCAGTGCTCCCATTCCCCGCTCTGGGGCCAACGTCCTGACTTTC. Protein: CSAPIPRSGANVLTF.

The chain employs TRBV10-1 and TRBJ2-1, with D possibly being TRBD1 (5 bases). V was pared by 5 bases and J by 7 bases, with 21 bases between. Germline-derived CDR1 and CDR2 are WNHNN and SYGVQD (reference sequence). This CDR3 region has 16 residues. The CDR3 protein is CASSPLTGPKPNEQFF. The CDR3 bases are TGCGCCAGCAGTCCACTAACAGGCCCCAAGCCAAATGAGCAGTTCTTC.

The chain uses TRBV3-1 and TRBJ1-2; 7 nucleotides line up with TRBD1. This CDR3 is built from 14 residues. Trimming at V came to 4 bases and at J to 2 bases, leaving 4 bases not matched to a gene. Per the germline V gene, CDR1 is LGHDT and CDR2 is YNNKEL (reference sequence). The CDR3 reads CASSPLDRNYGYTF. The CDR3 DNA reads TGTGCCAGCAGCCCCTTGGACAGGAACTATGGCTACACCTTC.

This clonotype has a handful of counts. V and J are TRBV7-3 and TRBJ2-5; TRBD2 matches at 8 bases. Germline assignment: CDR1 SGHTA and CDR2 FQGTGA. This CDR3 spans 14 amino acids. Trimming removed 6 bases from V and 11 bases from J; junction bases left unmatched: 14. In DNA form, the CDR3 reads TGTGCCAGCAGTAGAGGCGGGGGGACGACGGAGCAGTACTTC. Its translation is CASSRGGGTTEQYF.

This clonotype was recorded at least ten times. The chain carries TRBV5-1 and TRBJ2-5; D is undetermined. V was shortened by 9 bases and J by 2 bases, with 8 bases between the two germline ends. The CDR3 consists of 11 residues. The germline V gene has CDR1 SGHRS and CDR2 YFSETQ. CDR3 in DNA: TGCGCCACCAAGTCGCAAGAGACCCAGTACTTC. Its protein product is CATKSQETQYF.

This clonotype was counted a single time. This chain links TRBV7-2 with TRBJ2-5, with 8 bases lining up with TRBD2. Per the germline V gene, CDR1 is SGHTA and CDR2 is FQGNSA. The CDR3 runs to 15 residues. J gave up 5 bases and V 6 bases, and 11 bases lay outside the gene matches. The chain's CDR3 is CASSLTGGVRETQYF. CDR3 DNA sequence: TGTGCCAGCAGTTTGACGGGAGGGGTGCGGGAGACCCAGTACTTC.

The chain recombines TRBV29-1 with TRBJ1-1; no firm D call. V lost 4 bases, J lost 5 bases, and 11 bases lay in between. The CDR3 is 12 residues long. CDR1 and CDR2 from the germline V gene are SQVTM and ANQGSEA. CDR3 residues: CSVAEGHTEAFF. CDR3 nucleotides: TGCAGCGTTGCGGAAGGGCATACTGAAGCTTTCTTT.

The chain has TRBV7-4 and TRBJ1-4; TRBD1 matches at 8 bases. Per germline, CDR1 SGHVT and CDR2 SQSDAQ. Trimming took 6 bases from V and 8 from J; bases not matched to a gene: 11. CDR3 length: 15 amino acids. The CDR3 is CASSSRGLLNEKLFF. CDR3 coding DNA: TGTGCCAGCAGTTCCAGGGGGCTGCTGAACGAAAAACTGTTTTTT. The full variable domain, rest sourced from reference TRBV7-4 and TRBJ1-4, is GAGVSQSPRYKVAKRGRDVALRCDSISGHVTLYWYRQTLGQGSEVLTYSQSDAQRDKSGRPSGRFSAERPERSVSTLKIQRTEQGDSAVYLCASSSRGLLNEKLFFGSGTQLSVL.

This clonotype has more than one count but fewer than ten. V and J are TRBV11-2 and TRBJ2-7; TRBD1 matches at 7 bases. The CDR3 has 14 amino acids. Trimming took 4 bases from V and 4 from J; bases not matched to a gene: 7. Germline CDR1 and CDR2: SGHAT and FQNNGV. The CDR3 sequence: CASSSGQFSYEQYF. CDR3 sequence (DNA): TGTGCCAGCAGCTCGGGACAGTTTTCGTACGAGCAGTACTTC.

The CDR3 bases are TGTGCCAGCAGCGTGGGGCCCGTCGAAAGGGGGAATGAGCAGTTCTTC. It translates to CASSVGPVERGNEQFF. This chain joins TRBV9 and TRBJ2-1, with D possibly matching TRBD1 (6 bases). V gave up 2 bases and J gave up 7 bases, with 19 bases separating them. Germline-derived CDR1 and CDR2 are SGDLS and YYNGEE. The CDR3 spans 16 residues.

The V and J genes are TRBV9 and TRBJ1-1; 8 nucleotides align to TRBD1. The length of the CDR3 is 15 residues. The germline V gene encodes CDR1 SGDLS and CDR2 YYNGEE. V trimming: 7 bases; J trimming: 1 base; junction bases outside the gene matches: 9. The CDR3 DNA is TGTGCCAGCCAACTCGGACAGGGAAAGAACACTGAAGCTTTCTTT. It specifies CASQLGQGKNTEAFF.

The gene calls are TRBV29-1 and TRBJ2-7; D may be TRBD1 (5 bases). With 6 bases removed from V and 3 bases from J, the gap between germline ends came to 15 bases. CDR3 length: 13 residues. CDR1 and CDR2 (germline): SQVTM, ANQGSEA. The CDR3: CSVPGRVHYEQYF. The CDR3 DNA follows: TGCAGCGTCCCTGGCAGGGTACACTACGAGCAGTACTTC.

A word on this clonotype: The junction does not match germline at one end; this may be a read error. V is TRBV7-2 and J is TRBJ2-7; 8 nucleotides align to TRBD1. CDR1 is SGHTA and CDR2 is FQGNSA in the germline V gene. There are 15 residues in the CDR3. CDR3 nucleotides: TGTGCCTGCAGCTTAGGTCAGGGGGCTTTATACGAGCAGTACTTC. It is translated as CACSLGQGALYEQYF.

In this sample, this clonotype turned up a few times. The chain is built from TRBV11-3 and TRBJ1-1, with D perhaps TRBD1 (5 bases). CDR1 and CDR2 (germline): SGHNT, YENEEA. V lost 5 bases and J 5 bases, leaving 12 bases between the germline ends. CDR3 length: 13 amino acids. DNA for the CDR3: TGTGCCAGCAGCGAAAGGTGGGGGACTGAAGCTTTCTTT. Its translation is CASSERWGTEAFF.

This chain connects TRBV27 to TRBJ2-7, with TRBD1 as a possible D gene (7 bases). Trimming removed 5 bases from V and 3 bases from J, with 17 bases in between. The CDR3 is 15 residues long. Germline V lookup: CDR1 MNHEY, CDR2 SMNVEV (reference sequence). DNA for the CDR3: TGTGCCAGCAGTCGACCGGGAGCAGGGGGCTACGAGCAGTACTTC. It translates to CASSRPGAGGYEQYF.